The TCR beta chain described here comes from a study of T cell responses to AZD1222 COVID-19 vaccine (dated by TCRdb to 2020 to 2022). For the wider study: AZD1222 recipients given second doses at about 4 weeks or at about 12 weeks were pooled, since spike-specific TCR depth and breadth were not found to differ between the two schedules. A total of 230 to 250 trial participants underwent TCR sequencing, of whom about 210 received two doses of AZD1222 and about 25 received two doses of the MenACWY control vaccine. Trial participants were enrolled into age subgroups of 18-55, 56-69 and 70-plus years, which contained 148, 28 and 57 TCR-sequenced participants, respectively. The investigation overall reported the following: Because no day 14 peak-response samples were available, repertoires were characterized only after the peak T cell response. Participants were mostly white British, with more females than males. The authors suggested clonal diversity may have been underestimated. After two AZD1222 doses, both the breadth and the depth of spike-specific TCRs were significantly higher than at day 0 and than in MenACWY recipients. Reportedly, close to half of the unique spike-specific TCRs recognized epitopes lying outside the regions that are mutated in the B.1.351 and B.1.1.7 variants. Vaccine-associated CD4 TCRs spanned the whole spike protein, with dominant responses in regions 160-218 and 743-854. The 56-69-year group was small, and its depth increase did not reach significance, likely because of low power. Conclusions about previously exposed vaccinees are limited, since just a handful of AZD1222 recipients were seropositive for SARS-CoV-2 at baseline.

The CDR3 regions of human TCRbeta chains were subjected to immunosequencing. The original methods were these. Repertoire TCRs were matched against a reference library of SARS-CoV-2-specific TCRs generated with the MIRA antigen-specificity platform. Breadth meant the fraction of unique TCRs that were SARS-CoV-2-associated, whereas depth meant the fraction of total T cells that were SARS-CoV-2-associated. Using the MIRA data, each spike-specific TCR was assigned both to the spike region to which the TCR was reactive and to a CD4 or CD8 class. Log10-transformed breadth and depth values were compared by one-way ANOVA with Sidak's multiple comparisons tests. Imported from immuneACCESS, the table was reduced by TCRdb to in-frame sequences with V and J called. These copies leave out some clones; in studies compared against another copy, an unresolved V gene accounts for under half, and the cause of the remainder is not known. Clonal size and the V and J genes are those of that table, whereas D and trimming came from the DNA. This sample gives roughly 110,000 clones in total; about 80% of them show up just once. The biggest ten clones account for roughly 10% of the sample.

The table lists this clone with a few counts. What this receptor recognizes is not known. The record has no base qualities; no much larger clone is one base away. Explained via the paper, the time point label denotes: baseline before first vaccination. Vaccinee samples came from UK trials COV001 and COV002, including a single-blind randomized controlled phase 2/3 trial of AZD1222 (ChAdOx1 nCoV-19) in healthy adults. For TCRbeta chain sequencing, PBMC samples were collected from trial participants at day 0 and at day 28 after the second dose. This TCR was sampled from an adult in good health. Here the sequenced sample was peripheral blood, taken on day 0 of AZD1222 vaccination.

CDR3 region: CATSDFLDRGGRETQYF. In nucleotide form, the sequence is TGTGCCACCAGTGATTTCCTGGACAGGGGCGGGCGAGAGACCCAGTACTTC. The receptor chain draws on TRBV24-1 and TRBJ2-5, with 9 bases in between that match TRBD1. Via the germline V gene, CDR1 is KGHDR and CDR2 SFDVKD. The CDR3, from cysteine to phenylalanine, totals 17 residues. This entry keeps only the CDR3 DNA: 51 bases, framed from base 1. Ends trimmed: V by 1 base, J by 4 bases; bases unmatched to a gene: 9.